The rows below give T cell receptor beta chains drawn from one sample of a study of blood T cell repertoires in COVID-19. Profiling relied on immunoSEQ multiplex PCR, and the TCRdb table lists in-frame clones only, not all of them. The profile covers about 200,000 clones, with roughly 87% appearing a single time and 1.5% to 2% taken by the ten largest. Sequencing was done on a sample of peripheral blood. The receptor set was obtained from a man in his forties or fifties with active or convalescent COVID-19. The CDR3 runs from the conserved cysteine through the conserved F or W. Each record gives: D gene, clone size, J gene, V gene, CDR3 protein, CDR3 DNA. D genes are given only for firm matches. The listing skips clone size in some rows; elsewhere it reads once, few, many or a size class.

d_gene: TRBD1; abundance: .; j_gene: TRBJ1-2; v_gene: TRBV6-5; CDR3aa: CASRTGGAKDGYTF; CDR3nt: TGTGCCAGCAGAACAGGGGGCGCAAAGGATGGCTACACCTTC
d_gene: TRBD1; abundance: .; j_gene: TRBJ1-3; v_gene: TRBV7-8; CDR3aa: CASSSRQGGNTIYF; CDR3nt: TGTGCCAGCAGCTCCCGACAGGGCGGAAACACCATATATTTT
d_gene: TRBD2; abundance: .; j_gene: TRBJ2-1; v_gene: TRBV27; CDR3aa: CVTSRQGPGLAGENEQFF; CDR3nt: TGTGTCACGTCGAGACAGGGGCCGGGACTAGCGGGAGAGAATGAGCAGTTCTTC
d_gene: TRBD1; abundance: .; j_gene: TRBJ2-2; v_gene: TRBV5-1; CDR3aa: CASSWRTGGGGTGELFF; CDR3nt: TGCGCCAGCAGCTGGAGGACAGGGGGCGGCGGCACCGGGGAGCTGTTTTTT
d_gene: TRBD1; abundance: .; j_gene: TRBJ1-6; v_gene: TRBV15; CDR3aa: CATRAGTVYNSPLHF; CDR3nt: TGTGCCACCAGAGCCGGGACAGTCTATAATTCACCCCTCCACTTT
d_gene: TRBD1; abundance: .; j_gene: TRBJ1-5; v_gene: TRBV18; CDR3aa: CASSPPTGTGTQPQHF; CDR3nt: TGTGCCAGCTCGCCTCCGACCGGGACAGGGACTCAGCCCCAGCATTTT
d_gene: .; abundance: .; j_gene: TRBJ2-7; v_gene: TRBV7-9; CDR3aa: CASSAVESYEQYF; CDR3nt: TGTGCCAGCAGCGCTGTGGAGTCCTACGAGCAGTACTTC
d_gene: .; abundance: .; j_gene: TRBJ1-2; v_gene: TRBV28; CDR3aa: CASSFGVEYGYTF; CDR3nt: TGTGCCAGCAGTTTTGGAGTCGAGTATGGCTACACCTTC
d_gene: .; abundance: .; j_gene: TRBJ1-5; v_gene: TRBV27; CDR3aa: CASSPRTVDQPQHF; CDR3nt: TGTGCCAGCAGTCCACGGACTGTTGATCAGCCCCAGCATTTT
d_gene: .; abundance: .; j_gene: TRBJ2-1; v_gene: TRBV2; CDR3aa: CASSVTGTGRNNEQFF; CDR3nt: TGTGCCAGCAGTGTCACCGGGACTGGGAGGAACAATGAGCAGTTCTTC
d_gene: TRBD1; abundance: .; j_gene: TRBJ1-2; v_gene: TRBV28; CDR3aa: CASSLFRQGEGYTF; CDR3nt: TGTGCCAGCAGTTTATTCCGACAGGGAGAGGGCTACACCTTC
d_gene: .; abundance: .; j_gene: TRBJ1-3; v_gene: TRBV27; CDR3aa: CATRDPYSGNTIYF; CDR3nt: TGTGCCACCCGGGATCCTTACTCTGGAAACACCATATATTTT
d_gene: TRBD1; abundance: .; j_gene: TRBJ2-5; v_gene: TRBV10-1; CDR3aa: CASSKGQGVQETQYF; CDR3nt: TGCGCCAGCTCCAAGGGACAGGGGGTTCAAGAGACCCAGTACTTC
d_gene: .; abundance: .; j_gene: TRBJ2-7; v_gene: TRBV5-4; CDR3aa: CASNPMGLLTPYEQYF; CDR3nt: TGTGCCAGCAACCCCATGGGACTCCTTACTCCCTACGAGCAGTACTTC
d_gene: TRBD2; abundance: .; j_gene: TRBJ2-7; v_gene: TRBV4-1; CDR3aa: CASSQPQVAGVYEQYF; CDR3nt: TGCGCCAGCAGCCAACCCCAAGTAGCGGGAGTCTACGAGCAGTACTTC
d_gene: .; abundance: few; j_gene: TRBJ1-5; v_gene: TRBV28; CDR3aa: CASSNDRIFINQPQHF; CDR3nt: TGTGCCAGCAGCAATGACAGGATCTTTATAAATCAGCCCCAGCATTTT
d_gene: TRBD1; abundance: .; j_gene: TRBJ2-1; v_gene: TRBV28; CDR3aa: CASSYDRGPYNEQFF; CDR3nt: TGTGCCAGCAGTTACGACAGGGGTCCCTACAATGAGCAGTTCTTC
d_gene: .; abundance: .; j_gene: TRBJ2-7; v_gene: TRBV29-1; CDR3aa: CSVVKDSSYEQYF; CDR3nt: TGCAGCGTTGTTAAGGACAGCTCCTACGAGCAGTACTTC
d_gene: .; abundance: .; j_gene: TRBJ1-5; v_gene: TRBV19; CDR3aa: CASSIGVGNQPQHF; CDR3nt: TGTGCCAGTAGTATAGGCGTGGGCAATCAGCCCCAGCATTTT
d_gene: TRBD1; abundance: .; j_gene: TRBJ1-5; v_gene: TRBV28; CDR3aa: CASRGGQGIPEYSNQPQHF; CDR3nt: TGTGCCAGCAGGGGCGGACAGGGGATCCCCGAGTATAGCAATCAGCCCCAGCATTTT
d_gene: TRBD1; abundance: .; j_gene: TRBJ1-2; v_gene: TRBV6-5; CDR3aa: CASSSRDREHPGYTF; CDR3nt: TGTGCCAGCAGTTCCCGGGACAGGGAACATCCGGGCTACACCTTC
d_gene: TRBD1; abundance: .; j_gene: TRBJ1-1; v_gene: TRBV28; CDR3aa: CASSLTGLYTEAFF; CDR3nt: TGTGCCAGCAGTTTGACAGGGTTGTACACTGAAGCTTTCTTT
d_gene: TRBD2; abundance: .; j_gene: TRBJ2-3; v_gene: TRBV28; CDR3aa: CASSILAGGEDTQYF; CDR3nt: TGTGCCAGCAGCATACTAGCGGGGGGGGAAGATACGCAGTATTTT
d_gene: .; abundance: .; j_gene: TRBJ1-2; v_gene: TRBV18; CDR3aa: CASSPRQASNYGYTF; CDR3nt: TGTGCCAGCTCACCTCGACAGGCTTCTAACTATGGCTACACCTTC
d_gene: .; abundance: .; j_gene: TRBJ2-7; v_gene: TRBV6-6; CDR3aa: CASSYQYSGEQYF; CDR3nt: TGTGCCAGCAGTTACCAGTACTCGGGGGAGCAGTACTTC
d_gene: .; abundance: .; j_gene: TRBJ1-5; v_gene: TRBV19; CDR3aa: CASGSWALPTSNQPQHF; CDR3nt: TGTGCCAGTGGTAGCTGGGCCCTCCCGACCTCTAATCAGCCCCAGCATTTT
d_gene: .; abundance: once; j_gene: TRBJ2-7; v_gene: TRBV5-6; CDR3aa: CASSLALSVGGSYEQYF; CDR3nt: TGTGCCAGCAGCTTGGCTCTGTCTGTAGGGGGCTCCTACGAGCAGTACTTC
d_gene: TRBD2; abundance: .; j_gene: TRBJ2-1; v_gene: TRBV4-1; CDR3aa: CASSQAVERGGSYNEQFF; CDR3nt: TGCGCCAGCAGCCAAGCTGTGGAGCGGGGGGGATCCTACAATGAGCAGTTCTTC
d_gene: TRBD1; abundance: .; j_gene: TRBJ1-4; v_gene: TRBV5-1; CDR3aa: CASRSQGLGEKLFF; CDR3nt: TGCGCCAGCAGGTCACAGGGGCTCGGTGAAAAACTGTTTTTT
d_gene: TRBD1; abundance: .; j_gene: TRBJ1-5; v_gene: TRBV18; CDR3aa: CASSPVGTGVSNQPQHF; CDR3nt: TGTGCCAGCTCACCGGTGGGGACAGGCGTTAGCAATCAGCCCCAGCATTTT
d_gene: .; abundance: few; j_gene: TRBJ2-7; v_gene: TRBV5-1; CDR3aa: CASSLVVSPYEQYF; CDR3nt: TGCGCCAGCAGCTTGGTAGTTAGCCCGTACGAGCAGTACTTC
d_gene: TRBD1; abundance: .; j_gene: TRBJ1-1; v_gene: TRBV4-1; CDR3aa: CASSQANDRVVTEAFF; CDR3nt: TGCGCCAGCAGCCAAGCTAACGACAGGGTGGTCACTGAAGCTTTCTTT
d_gene: .; abundance: once; j_gene: TRBJ1-1; v_gene: TRBV19; CDR3aa: CASPGGVGAFF; CDR3nt: TGTGCCAGTCCCGGCGGGGTTGGAGCTTTCTTT
d_gene: TRBD1; abundance: .; j_gene: TRBJ1-5; v_gene: TRBV28; CDR3aa: CASSNADRGSNQPQHF; CDR3nt: TGTGCCAGCAGTAATGCGGACAGGGGAAGCAATCAGCCCCAGCATTTT
d_gene: .; abundance: .; j_gene: TRBJ2-5; v_gene: TRBV29-1; CDR3aa: CSVESQGLQETQYF; CDR3nt: TGCAGCGTTGAGAGCCAGGGACTGCAAGAGACCCAGTACTTC
d_gene: TRBD1; abundance: once; j_gene: TRBJ2-5; v_gene: TRBV24-1; CDR3aa: CATSGGGAEQETQYF; CDR3nt: TGTGCCACCAGTGGAGGGGGCGCGGAACAAGAGACCCAGTACTTC
d_gene: .; abundance: few; j_gene: TRBJ2-1; v_gene: TRBV19; CDR3aa: CASSGGQSNEQFF; CDR3nt: TGTGCCAGTAGTGGCGGACAGTCCAATGAGCAGTTCTTC
d_gene: TRBD1; abundance: .; j_gene: TRBJ1-5; v_gene: TRBV5-6; CDR3aa: CASSLGGQGTREF; CDR3nt: TGTGCCAGCAGCTTGGGGGGACAGGGTACGAGGGAATTT
d_gene: TRBD1; abundance: .; j_gene: TRBJ1-4; v_gene: TRBV4-1; CDR3aa: CASSQDSGGGSEKLFF; CDR3nt: TGCGCCAGCAGCCAAGATTCAGGAGGGGGCAGTGAAAAACTGTTTTTT
d_gene: .; abundance: .; j_gene: TRBJ2-7; v_gene: TRBV2; CDR3aa: CASSPRDPPYEQYF; CDR3nt: TGTGCCAGCAGCCCCCGGGATCCTCCCTACGAGCAGTACTTC
d_gene: .; abundance: .; j_gene: TRBJ2-5; v_gene: TRBV5-1; CDR3aa: CASSLAGDGQETQYF; CDR3nt: TGCGCCAGCAGCTTGGCAGGGGATGGACAAGAGACCCAGTACTTC
d_gene: .; abundance: .; j_gene: TRBJ2-2; v_gene: TRBV28; CDR3aa: CAAARRATGELFF; CDR3nt: TGTGCCGCGGCGAGGCGGGCCACCGGGGAGCTGTTTTTT
d_gene: .; abundance: .; j_gene: TRBJ1-1; v_gene: TRBV28; CDR3aa: CASKENLNTEAFF; CDR3nt: TGTGCCAGCAAGGAGAATTTGAACACTGAAGCTTTCTTT
d_gene: TRBD2; abundance: .; j_gene: TRBJ2-1; v_gene: TRBV6-5; CDR3aa: CASSSGGVLYDEQFF; CDR3nt: TGTGCCAGCAGCTCGGGGGGGGTTCTGTACGATGAGCAGTTCTTC
d_gene: .; abundance: .; j_gene: TRBJ2-3; v_gene: TRBV12-3/TRBV12-4; CDR3aa: CASSPLANTQYF; CDR3nt: TGTGCCAGCAGCCCCTTGGCAAATACGCAGTATTTT
d_gene: .; abundance: .; j_gene: TRBJ1-5; v_gene: TRBV3-1/TRBV3-2; CDR3aa: CASSLNRGQPQHF; CDR3nt: TGTGCCAGCAGCCTTAACAGAGGGCAGCCCCAGCATTTT
d_gene: .; abundance: once; j_gene: TRBJ2-3; v_gene: TRBV7-9; CDR3aa: CASTSQGTDTQYF; CDR3nt: TGTGCCAGCACCTCGCAGGGAACAGATACGCAGTATTTT
d_gene: .; abundance: .; j_gene: TRBJ2-1; v_gene: TRBV28; CDR3aa: CASSPWSGSNNEQFF; CDR3nt: TGTGCCAGCAGCCCGTGGAGCGGGTCGAACAATGAGCAGTTCTTC
d_gene: TRBD2; abundance: few; j_gene: TRBJ2-5; v_gene: TRBV6-1; CDR3aa: CASSELAGGQETQYF; CDR3nt: TGTGCCAGCAGTGAACTAGCGGGAGGGCAAGAGACCCAGTACTTC
d_gene: TRBD2; abundance: .; j_gene: TRBJ2-3; v_gene: TRBV28; CDR3aa: CASSLLARTDTQYF; CDR3nt: TGTGCCAGCAGCTTACTAGCGAGGACAGATACGCAGTATTTT
d_gene: TRBD1; abundance: .; j_gene: TRBJ2-2; v_gene: TRBV19; CDR3aa: CASTQRQGVYTGELFF; CDR3nt: TGTGCCAGTACCCAGCGACAGGGGGTTTACACCGGGGAGCTGTTTTTT
d_gene: TRBD1; abundance: once; j_gene: TRBJ1-5; v_gene: TRBV28; CDR3aa: CASSLMYGTDNQPQHF; CDR3nt: TGTGCCAGCAGTTTAATGTACGGGACAGACAATCAGCCCCAGCATTTT
d_gene: .; abundance: .; j_gene: TRBJ2-7; v_gene: TRBV19; CDR3aa: CASSILVRSSYEQYF; CDR3nt: TGTGCCAGTAGTATCTTGGTCCGGAGCTCCTACGAGCAGTACTTC
d_gene: TRBD2; abundance: .; j_gene: TRBJ2-2; v_gene: TRBV9; CDR3aa: CASSPRLAGGPGGELFF; CDR3nt: TGTGCCAGCAGCCCGAGACTAGCGGGAGGGCCGGGCGGGGAGCTGTTTTTT